This is a list of T cell receptor beta chains from one sample in a study of response to subunit inactivated influenza vaccine. TCRdb called the RT-PCR reads again in MiXCR, with one record for every CDR3 protein. The sample holds 170,000 or so distinct CDR3 sequences, around 10% seen once. The source material was CD8+ T cells sorted from PBMCs, sampled about 23 months after vaccination. These receptors were taken from a man aged 45 to 75 who received an inactivated influenza vaccine. CDR3s include the opening cysteine and the closing phenylalanine or tryptophan. A D gene is named only where the DNA matches it firmly. Clone size is not always given. Where it is, it says once, few, many or a class for expanded clones.

size	V	J	D	CDR3	DNA
few	TRBV12-3/TRBV12-4	TRBJ2-3	TRBD2	CATSAGGTDTQYF	TGTGCCACCTCAGCGGGGGGCACAGATACGCAGTATTTT
few	TRBV6-2/TRBV6-3	TRBJ2-7	.	CASSYSIGESSYEQYF	TGTGCCAGCAGTTACTCGATCGGAGAAAGCTCCTACGAGCAGTACTTC
few	TRBV4-3	TRBJ2-7	.	CASSQDWQGIYEQYF	TGCGCCAGCAGCCAAGATTGGCAGGGAATCTACGAGCAGTACTTC
.	TRBV10-3	TRBJ2-7	TRBD1	CAISPAPGQGTYEQYF	TGTGCCATCAGCCCCGCTCCGGGACAGGGTACCTACGAGCAGTACTTC
.	TRBV19	TRBJ2-7	.	CASSIHRVTEQYF	TGTGCCAGTAGTATCCACAGGGTGACCGAGCAGTACTTC
.	TRBV7-8	TRBJ2-5	.	CASSSTRGTQYF	TGTGCCAGCAGCTCCACCCGGGGAACCCAGTACTTC
.	TRBV11-2	TRBJ2-7	.	CASSLEAGGGYEQYF	TGTGCCAGCAGCTTAGAGGCAGGGGGAGGCTACGAGCAGTACTTC
few	TRBV7-2	TRBJ2-1	TRBD1	CASSFLTGGYNEQFF	TGTGCCAGCAGCTTTCTTACAGGGGGTTACAATGAGCAGTTCTTC
many	TRBV12-3/TRBV12-4	TRBJ2-1	TRBD2	CASSAVARGEDEQFF	TGTGCCAGCAGTGCCGTAGCGCGGGGGGAGGATGAGCAGTTCTTC
.	TRBV4-2	TRBJ2-1	TRBD2	CASSQDRAGGFYNEQFF	TGTGCCAGCAGCCAAGATCGAGCGGGGGGCTTCTACAATGAGCAGTTCTTC
.	TRBV27	TRBJ2-4	.	CASSHEGTLAKNIQYF	TGTGCCAGCAGTCATGAGGGGACCTTGGCCAAAAACATTCAGTACTTC
many	TRBV9	TRBJ2-5	.	CASSTPQPVETQYF	TGTGCCAGCAGCACCCCTCAACCCGTGGAGACCCAGTACTTC
many	TRBV3-1	TRBJ1-3	.	CASSQVGLRDTIYF	TGTGCCAGCAGCCAAGTGGGACTGAGGGACACCATATATTTT
few	TRBV14	TRBJ2-1	.	CASTTKGGGSSYNEQFF	TGTGCCAGCACCACCAAGGGAGGGGGCTCCTCCTACAATGAGCAGTTCTTC
.	TRBV6-1	TRBJ2-1	TRBD2	CASSPTSGSYNEQFF	TGTGCCAGCAGCCCCACTAGCGGGTCCTACAATGAGCAGTTCTTC
.	TRBV27	TRBJ2-4	.	CASSLSVGLGNIQYF	TGTGCCAGCAGTTTATCGGTGGGATTAGGAAACATTCAGTACTTC
.	TRBV2	TRBJ2-6	.	CASSEGAGGANVLTF	TGTGCCAGCAGTGAAGGGGCGGGTGGGGCCAACGTCCTGACTTTC
few	TRBV24-1	TRBJ1-3	.	CATSDTGNTIYF	TGTGCCACCAGTGACACCGGGAACACCATATATTTT
.	TRBV7-6	TRBJ2-1	TRBD2	CASSPTLGGNEQFF	TGTGCCAGCAGCCCAACCCTCGGGGGGAATGAGCAGTTCTTC
.	TRBV7-2	TRBJ2-7	TRBD1	CASSSLGTGVYEQYF	TGTGCCAGCAGTTCCCTAGGGACAGGGGTCTACGAGCAGTACTTC
.	TRBV6-1	TRBJ1-5	TRBD1	CASSPGRGQQPQHF	TGTGCCAGCAGTCCCGGCAGGGGGCAACAGCCCCAGCATTTT
few	TRBV6-5	TRBJ2-2	TRBD1	CASSYYDRVEFSTGELFF	TGTGCCAGCAGTTACTACGACAGGGTTGAATTTAGCACCGGGGAGCTGTTTTTT